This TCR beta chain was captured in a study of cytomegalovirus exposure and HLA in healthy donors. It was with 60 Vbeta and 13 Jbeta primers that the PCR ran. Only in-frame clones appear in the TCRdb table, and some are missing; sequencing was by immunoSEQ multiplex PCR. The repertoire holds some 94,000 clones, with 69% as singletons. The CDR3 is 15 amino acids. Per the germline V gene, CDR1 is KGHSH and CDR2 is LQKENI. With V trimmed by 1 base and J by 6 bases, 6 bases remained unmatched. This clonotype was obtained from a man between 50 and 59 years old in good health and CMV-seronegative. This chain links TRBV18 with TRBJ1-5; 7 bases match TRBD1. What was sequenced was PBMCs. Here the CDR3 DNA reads TGTGCCAGCTCACCACAGGAGGGGGCAGGTCAGCCCCAGCATTTT. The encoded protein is CASSPQEGAGQPQHF.